This T cell receptor beta chain was captured in a study of molecular identifiers for immune sequencing clone quantification. General study findings and limits: Effector cells kept over 99% of their molecules in clones above 20 RNA copies, while naive cells kept under 1% there.

TCRdb recomputed calls from the PCR reads with MiXCR, one row per CDR3 protein. The data contain about 65,000 distinct CDR3 sequences, 15% to 20% of them seen just once; the ten biggest clones take up over 1.2%. This clonotype was seen ten or more times. The antigen is undetermined. The CDR3 is 15 residues long. Germline CDR1 reads SGHNT; CDR2 reads YENEEA. Trimming took 4 bases from V and 2 from J, leaving 12 bases between them. J is TRBJ2-1 and V is TRBV11-3; D is perhaps TRBD2 (6 bases). The receptor was isolated from a human donor in good health. Some libraries in this study had Jurkat cell RNA spiked in. Sequencing was performed on naive CD8+ T cells from blood, with Jurkat cell RNA spiked in. Documented subset: FACS-sorted CD8+CD4-CCR7+CD45RA+ naive T cells. The CDR3: CASSSREDPYNEQFF. CDR3 in DNA: TGTGCCAGCAGCTCCAGGGAGGATCCCTACAATGAGCAGTTCTTC.